This T cell receptor (beta chain) originates from a study of vaccination and CD4 T cells after COVID-19. Overall study context: Each enrolled participant received a two-dose regimen of either BNT162b2 or mRNA-1273 vaccine.

Notes on this clonotype: The target antigen is unknown.

Treatment in this sample: roughly 10-day PBMC culture with coronavirus spike peptide pools or control peptides (ViraFEST assay). The assay that was used to sequence DNA from cultured CD4+ T cells was the Oncomine TCR Beta short-read assay. TCRdb reprocessed the PCR reads with MiXCR, giving one entry per CDR3 protein. The repertoire holds 15,000 to 20,000 distinct CDR3 sequences, with nearly 55% as singletons. V was cut by 5 bases and J by 5 bases, with 9 bases left in between. In germline, CDR1 is DFQATT, CDR2 SNEGSKA (reference sequence). CDR3 length: 11 residues. The chain carries TRBV20-1 and TRBJ1-1, with no clear D. The starting material was CD4+ T cells from blood, cultured in vitro, obtained before SARS-CoV-2 vaccination. The clonotype comes from a human donor who had recovered from COVID-19. The CDR3 spells CSASYITEAFF. DNA for the CDR3: TGCAGTGCTTCCTACATTACTGAAGCTTTCTTT.